This T cell receptor beta chain comes out of a study of monozygotic twins with inflammatory bowel disease. Researchers used approximately 3,800 ng of total RNA for each TCR library. During cDNA synthesis, UMIs that each contained a 6-nucleotide sample barcode were added by means of template switching. For each CDR3 protein, TCRdb gives one entry from its re-call of the 5' RACE reads, without DNA. The sample totals roughly 100,000 distinct CDR3 sequences. Germline CDR1 MNHEY, CDR2 SVGEGT. This CDR3 is 17 amino acids long. This TCR derives from a human donor with ulcerative colitis or Crohn's disease, or a healthy co-twin of an affected twin (not recorded which). This chain uses TRBV6-2 or TRBV6-3 with TRBJ2-1; there is no DNA to check the TCRdb D call of TRBD2. Sequencing was carried out using blood. The CDR3 reads CASSPSTSGSPWAEQFF.